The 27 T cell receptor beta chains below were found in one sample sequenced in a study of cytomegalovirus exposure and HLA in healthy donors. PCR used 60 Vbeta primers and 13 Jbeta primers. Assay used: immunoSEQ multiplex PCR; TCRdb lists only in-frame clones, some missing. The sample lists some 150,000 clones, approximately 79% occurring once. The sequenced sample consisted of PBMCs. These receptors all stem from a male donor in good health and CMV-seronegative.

In DNA form, the CDR3 reads TGTGCCAGCAGCTTAGCCCCGGGACTAGCGGGGGAGAACAATGAGCAGTTCTTC. Translated, it gives CASSLAPGLAGENNEQFF. The chain employs TRBV7-7 and TRBJ2-1; 14 positions match TRBD2. Looked up from germline, CDR1 is SSHAT and CDR2 is FNYEAQ (reference sequence). Trimming cost V 0 bases and J 5 bases; bases outside gene matches: 6. The CDR3 is 18 residues long.

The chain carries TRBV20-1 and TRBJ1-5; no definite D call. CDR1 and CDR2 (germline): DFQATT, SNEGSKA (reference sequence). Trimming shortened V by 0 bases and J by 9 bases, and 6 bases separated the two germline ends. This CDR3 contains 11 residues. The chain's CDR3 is CSAREGGPQHF. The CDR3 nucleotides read TGCAGTGCTAGAGAGGGAGGGCCCCAGCATTTT.

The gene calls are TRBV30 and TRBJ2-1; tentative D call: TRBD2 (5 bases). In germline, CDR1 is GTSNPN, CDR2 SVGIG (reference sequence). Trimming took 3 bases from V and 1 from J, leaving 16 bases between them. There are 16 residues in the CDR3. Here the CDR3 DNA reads TGTGCCTGGAGCCTACCCGGGGAGAGGTCCTACAATGAGCAGTTCTTC. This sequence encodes CAWSLPGERSYNEQFF.

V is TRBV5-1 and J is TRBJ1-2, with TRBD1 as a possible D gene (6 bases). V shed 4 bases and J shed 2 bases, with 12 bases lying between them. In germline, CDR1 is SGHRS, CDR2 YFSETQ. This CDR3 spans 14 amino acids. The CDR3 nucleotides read TGCGCCAGCAGCCAAGAACAGGGAAACTATGGCTACACCTTC. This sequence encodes CASSQEQGNYGYTF.

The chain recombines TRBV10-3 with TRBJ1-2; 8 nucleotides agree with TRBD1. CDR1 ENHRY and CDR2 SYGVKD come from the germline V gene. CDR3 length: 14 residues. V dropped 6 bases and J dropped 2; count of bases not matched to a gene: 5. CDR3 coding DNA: TGTGCCATCAGGACCGACAGGGGAAACTATGGCTACACCTTC. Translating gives CAIRTDRGNYGYTF.

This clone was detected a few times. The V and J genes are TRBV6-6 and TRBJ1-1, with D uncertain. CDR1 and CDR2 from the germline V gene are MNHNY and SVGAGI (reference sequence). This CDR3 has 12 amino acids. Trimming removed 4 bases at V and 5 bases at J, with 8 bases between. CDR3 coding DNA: TGTGCCAGCAGTTCCCACGAGACTGAAGCTTTCTTT. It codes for CASSSHETEAFF.

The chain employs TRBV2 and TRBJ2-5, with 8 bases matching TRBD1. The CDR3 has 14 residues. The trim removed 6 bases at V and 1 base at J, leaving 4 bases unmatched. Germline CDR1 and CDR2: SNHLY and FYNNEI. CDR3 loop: CASSADRGQETQYF. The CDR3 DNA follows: TGTGCCAGCAGCGCCGACAGGGGCCAAGAGACCCAGTACTTC.

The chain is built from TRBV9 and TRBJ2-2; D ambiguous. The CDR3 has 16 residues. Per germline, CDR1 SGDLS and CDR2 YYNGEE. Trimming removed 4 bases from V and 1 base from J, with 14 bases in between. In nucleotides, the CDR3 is TGTGCCAGCAGCCCGTGGATGCGGAGGAACACCGGGGAGCTGTTTTTT. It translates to CASSPWMRRNTGELFF. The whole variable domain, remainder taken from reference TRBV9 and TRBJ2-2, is DSGVTQTPKHLITATGQRVTLRCSPRSGDLSVYWYQQSLDQGLQFLIQYYNGEERAKGNILERFSAQQFPDLHSELNLSSLELGDSALYFCASSPWMRRNTGELFFGEGSRLTVL.

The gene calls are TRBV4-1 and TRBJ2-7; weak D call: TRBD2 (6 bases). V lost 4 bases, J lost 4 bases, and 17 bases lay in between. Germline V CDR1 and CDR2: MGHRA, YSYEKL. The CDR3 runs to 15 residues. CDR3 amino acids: CASSPLLGGSYEQYF. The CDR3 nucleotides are TGCGCCAGCAGCCCCCTCTTGGGAGGTAGTTACGAGCAGTACTTC.

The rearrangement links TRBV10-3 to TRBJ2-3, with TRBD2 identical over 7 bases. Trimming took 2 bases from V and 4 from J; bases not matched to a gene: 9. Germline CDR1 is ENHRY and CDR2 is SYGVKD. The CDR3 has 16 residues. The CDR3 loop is CAISEPAGPKADTQYF. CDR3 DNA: TGTGCCATCAGTGAGCCAGCGGGACCCAAGGCAGATACGCAGTATTTT.

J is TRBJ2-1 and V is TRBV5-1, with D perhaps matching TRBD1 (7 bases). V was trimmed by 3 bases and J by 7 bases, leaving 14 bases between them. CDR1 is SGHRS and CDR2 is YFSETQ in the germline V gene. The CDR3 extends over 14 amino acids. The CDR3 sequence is CASSSLQGRNEQFF. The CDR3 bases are TGCGCCAGCAGCTCGTTACAGGGGAGGAATGAGCAGTTCTTC. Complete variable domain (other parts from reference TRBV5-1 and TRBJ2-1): KAGVTQTPRYLIKTRGQQVTLSCSPISGHRSVSWYQQTPGQGLQFLFEYFSETQRNKGNFPGRFSGRQFSNSRSEMNVSTLELGDSALYLCASSSLQGRNEQFFGPGTRLTVL.

The CDR3 here is CASRQRDVYGYTF. CDR3 sequence (DNA): TGTGCCAGCAGGCAGCGAGATGTATATGGCTACACCTTC. The chain carries TRBV2 and TRBJ1-2; D uncertain. The CDR3 loop spans 13 amino acids. V lost 6 bases, J lost 5 bases, and 13 bases lay in between. Per germline, CDR1 SNHLY and CDR2 FYNNEI.

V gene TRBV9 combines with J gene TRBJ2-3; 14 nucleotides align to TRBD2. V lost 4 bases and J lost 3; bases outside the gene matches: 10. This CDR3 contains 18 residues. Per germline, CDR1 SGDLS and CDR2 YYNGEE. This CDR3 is CASSRTIGTSGRTDTQYF. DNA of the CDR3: TGTGCCAGCAGCCGGACAATCGGGACTAGCGGGAGAACAGATACGCAGTATTTT.

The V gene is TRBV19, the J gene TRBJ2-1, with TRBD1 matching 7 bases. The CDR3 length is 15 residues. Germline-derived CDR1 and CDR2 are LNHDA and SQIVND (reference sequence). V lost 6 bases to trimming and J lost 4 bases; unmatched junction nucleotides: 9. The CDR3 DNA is TGTGCCAGTAGCAACGGACAGGTACTATACAATGAGCAGTTCTTC. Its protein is CASSNGQVLYNEQFF.

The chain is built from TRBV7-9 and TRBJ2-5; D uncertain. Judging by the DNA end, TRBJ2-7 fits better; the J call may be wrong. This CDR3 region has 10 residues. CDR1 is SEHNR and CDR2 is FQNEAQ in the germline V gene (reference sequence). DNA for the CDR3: TGTGCCAGCGGGGACTACGAGCAGTACTTC. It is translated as CASGDYEQYF.

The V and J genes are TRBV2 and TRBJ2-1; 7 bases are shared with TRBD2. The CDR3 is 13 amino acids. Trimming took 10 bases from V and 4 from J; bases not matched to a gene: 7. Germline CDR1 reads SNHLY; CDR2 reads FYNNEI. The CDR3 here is CAIQAGQYNEQFF. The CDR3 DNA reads TGTGCCATACAAGCGGGGCAATACAATGAGCAGTTCTTC.

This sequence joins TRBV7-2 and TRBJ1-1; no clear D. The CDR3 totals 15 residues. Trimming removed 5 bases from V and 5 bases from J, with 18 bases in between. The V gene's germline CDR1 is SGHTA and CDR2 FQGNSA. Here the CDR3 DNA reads TGTGCCAGCAGCCCCCAGGAGGGCAGGAGGACTGAAGCTTTCTTT. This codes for CASSPQEGRRTEAFF.

The CDR3: CASSIQGIGYGYTF. As DNA, the CDR3 is TGTGCCAGTAGTATCCAGGGGATTGGTTATGGCTACACCTTC. This chain uses TRBV19 with TRBJ1-2; D perhaps matches TRBD1 (6 bases). V lost 3 bases and J 5 bases, leaving 13 bases between the germline ends. The V gene's germline CDR1 is LNHDA and CDR2 SQIVND (reference sequence). The CDR3 is 14 residues long.

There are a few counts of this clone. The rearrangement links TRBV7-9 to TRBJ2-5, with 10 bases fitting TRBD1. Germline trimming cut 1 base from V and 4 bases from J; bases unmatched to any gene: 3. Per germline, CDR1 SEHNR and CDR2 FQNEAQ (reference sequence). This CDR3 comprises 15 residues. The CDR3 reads CASSLGTGGRETQYF. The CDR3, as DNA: TGTGCCAGCAGCTTAGGGACAGGGGGACGAGAGACCCAGTACTTC.

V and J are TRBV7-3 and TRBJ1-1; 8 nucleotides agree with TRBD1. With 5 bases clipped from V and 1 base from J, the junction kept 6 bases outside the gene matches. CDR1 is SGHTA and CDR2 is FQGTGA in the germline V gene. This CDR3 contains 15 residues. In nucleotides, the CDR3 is TGTGCCAGCAGCCCAGGACAGGGAGGGAACACTGAAGCTTTCTTT. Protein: CASSPGQGGNTEAFF.

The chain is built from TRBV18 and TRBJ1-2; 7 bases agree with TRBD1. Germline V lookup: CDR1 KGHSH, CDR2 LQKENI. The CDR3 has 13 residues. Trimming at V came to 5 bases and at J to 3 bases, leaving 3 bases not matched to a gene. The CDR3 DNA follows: TGTGCCAGCTCAACCACAGGGGACTATGGCTACACCTTC. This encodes CASSTTGDYGYTF.

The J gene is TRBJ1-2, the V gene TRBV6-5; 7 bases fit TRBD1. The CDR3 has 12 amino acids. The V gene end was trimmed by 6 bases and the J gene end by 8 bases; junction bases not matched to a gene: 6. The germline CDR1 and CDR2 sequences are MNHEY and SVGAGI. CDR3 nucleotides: TGTGCCAGCAGGTCAGGGGGTGGGGGCTACACCTTC. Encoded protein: CASRSGGGGYTF.

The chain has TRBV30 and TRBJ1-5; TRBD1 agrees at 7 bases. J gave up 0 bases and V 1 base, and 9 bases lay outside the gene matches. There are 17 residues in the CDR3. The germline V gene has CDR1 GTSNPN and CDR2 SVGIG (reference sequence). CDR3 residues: CAWSAAGTVYSNQPQHF. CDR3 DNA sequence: TGTGCCTGGAGTGCCGCCGGGACAGTGTATAGCAATCAGCCCCAGCATTTT.

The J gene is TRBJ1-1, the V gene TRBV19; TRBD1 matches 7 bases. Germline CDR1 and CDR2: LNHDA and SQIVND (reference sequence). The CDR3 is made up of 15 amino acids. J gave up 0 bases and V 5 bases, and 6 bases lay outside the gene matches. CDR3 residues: CASSVNRGLNTEAFF. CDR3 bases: TGTGCCAGTAGTGTCAACAGGGGCCTGAACACTGAAGCTTTCTTT.

The DNA of the CDR3 is TGTGCCAGCAGCGTCATAGCGGGGGGTAGCACAGATACGCAGTATTTT. Its translation is CASSVIAGGSTDTQYF. V is TRBV7-3 and J is TRBJ2-3; 10 bases align to TRBD2. The germline CDR1 and CDR2 sequences are SGHTA and FQGTGA. Germline trimming cut 5 bases from V and 0 bases from J; bases unmatched to any gene: 5. This CDR3 is 16 amino acids long.

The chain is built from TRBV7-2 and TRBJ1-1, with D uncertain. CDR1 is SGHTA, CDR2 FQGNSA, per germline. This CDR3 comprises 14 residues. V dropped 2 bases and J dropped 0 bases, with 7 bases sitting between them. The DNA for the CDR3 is TGTGCCAGCAGCTTAATGAGCCTGAACACTGAAGCTTTCTTT. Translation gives CASSLMSLNTEAFF.

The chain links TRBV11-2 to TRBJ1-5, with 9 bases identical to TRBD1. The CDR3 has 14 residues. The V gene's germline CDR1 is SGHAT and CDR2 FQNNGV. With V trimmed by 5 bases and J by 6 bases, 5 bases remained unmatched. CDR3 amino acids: CASSPDRGSQPQHF. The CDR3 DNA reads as TGTGCCAGCAGCCCTGACAGGGGGTCTCAGCCCCAGCATTTT.